This TCR beta chain emerged from a study of T cells in Graves' hyperthyroidism and ophthalmopathy (dated by TCRdb to the late 2010s). In the study overall: Peripheral blood samples were taken at initial diagnosis, before any treatment was given. A discovery cohort of 95 to 100 patients, approximately 44 with Graves' ophthalmopathy and 57 with stable Graves' hyperthyroidism, was used to find distinguishing TCR V-J signatures. Whether ophthalmopathy could be predicted prospectively was tested in an independent validation cohort made up of approximately 19 hyperthyroidism patients plus 17 patients who later progressed to ophthalmopathy. For training and testing, the 80 to 100 patients in the discovery cohort were randomly divided in a 7:3 ratio. In six Graves' hyperthyroidism patients, the study also compared T-cell repertoires from thyroid tissue with T-cell repertoires from blood. After sampling, hyperthyroidism patients received methimazole starting at 30 mg daily, and ophthalmopathy patients received high-dose intravenous methylprednisolone. The paper describes TCR Vbeta CDR3 sequencing of roughly 130 peripheral blood samples, made up of 43 ophthalmopathy patients, around 78 hyperthyroidism patients and about 17 progressor patients.

The junction shows trimming of 4 bases on V and 6 bases on J, plus 16 bases between the germline ends. From the cysteine through the phenylalanine, the CDR3 covers 16 amino acids. Here the CDR3 DNA is all that survives: 48 bases in frame from base 1. The germline V gene gives CDR1 as MDHEN and CDR2 as SYDVKM. The TCR beta CDR3 regions were amplified from RNA transcripts. A first-round RT-PCR of the TCR CDR3 used the HTBI primer set with the Qiagen OneStep RT-PCR kit. Libraries were constructed in a second round of multiplex PCR, after which size selection and purification were carried out. Paired-end sequencing of the libraries was performed with 100 bp reads on an Illumina HiSeq2000. As for the original processing: SOAPnuke was used to process the raw data, throwing out any read that contained adapters or uncalled bases, had a mean Phred below 15, or lacked an exact constant-primer or identifier match. High-quality paired reads were merged using COPE v1.2.5, and each unique nucleotide sequence was defined as a clonotype. MiTCR v1.1 was used to align the clonotypes against IMGT TRBV, TRBD and TRBJ reference segments. Only V-J combinations with frequency above 0.0001, covering about 99% of repertoires, were analysed. A TCS score was defined as the ratio between F50 (clonal expansion) and ExV (chaos), using BLOSUM62-based TCRdist between CDR3 peptides within each V-J. Welch's t-statistics and random forest reduced just over 500 V-J features to 10 to 15, which were used in a naive Bayes classifier (R e1071). Using fastp trimming at Q25 and MiXCR clonotype assembly, TCRdb reanalyzed the public sequencing data and kept in-frame beta chains. CDR3 protein duplicates are merged, each entry listing the most common genes and DNA. These V and J calls derive from TCRdb rather than the authors' analysis. The sample records roughly 250,000 distinct CDR3 sequences, more than 14% of which are singletons. The ten biggest clones cover 13% of the sample.

Beyond this particular receptor, the publication reports: In validation, the model predicted progression to ophthalmopathy a median of 6.5 months before onset, with 70% to 71% sensitivity and almost 75% specificity. A 13 V-J signature model separated ophthalmopathy from stable hyperthyroidism, with approximately 87% sensitivity and 81% to 82% specificity in cross-validation and 80%/75% in testing. Sample size was not statistically predetermined, and blinding of investigators to group allocation was not performed. Most expanded thyroid clonotypes (frequency above 0.001) were also detected in blood, suggesting blood repertoires may reflect thyroid immune responses.

There are many counts of this clonotype. The specificity of this receptor is unknown. No much larger clone is present one base from it, and per-base qualities are unavailable. Hyperthyroidism patients were newly diagnosed, had a disease duration of under 2 months, and were aged 18 to 65 years. Patients with uncontrolled infections, other autoimmune diseases, pregnancy or lactation were excluded. Diagnoses were established on the basis of clinical symptoms, serum thyroxine and TRAb, thyroid ultrasound, and orbital computed tomography. Blood from progressor patients was drawn when they were first diagnosed with hyperthyroidism, before any ophthalmopathy symptoms appeared. PBMCs were isolated from about 9.2 ml of fresh peripheral blood by Ficoll-Paque density gradient centrifugation. Patients classed as progressors first received a Graves' hyperthyroidism diagnosis and then went on to develop ophthalmopathy during follow-up. Trizol reagent was used to extract total RNA, and RNA quality was then checked on an Agilent 2100 Bioanalyzer.

The chain employs TRBV28 and TRBJ1-6, with TRBD1 as a weak D call on 6 bases. Sequenced material: blood. The sequence was collected from a woman aged 40 to 50 with Graves' hyperthyroidism that later progressed to Graves' ophthalmopathy. Here is the DNA: TGTGCCAGCAGTTCTCGGGGGCGCATCCGTAATTCACCCCTCCACTTT. Translated, this gives CASSSRGRIRNSPLHF.